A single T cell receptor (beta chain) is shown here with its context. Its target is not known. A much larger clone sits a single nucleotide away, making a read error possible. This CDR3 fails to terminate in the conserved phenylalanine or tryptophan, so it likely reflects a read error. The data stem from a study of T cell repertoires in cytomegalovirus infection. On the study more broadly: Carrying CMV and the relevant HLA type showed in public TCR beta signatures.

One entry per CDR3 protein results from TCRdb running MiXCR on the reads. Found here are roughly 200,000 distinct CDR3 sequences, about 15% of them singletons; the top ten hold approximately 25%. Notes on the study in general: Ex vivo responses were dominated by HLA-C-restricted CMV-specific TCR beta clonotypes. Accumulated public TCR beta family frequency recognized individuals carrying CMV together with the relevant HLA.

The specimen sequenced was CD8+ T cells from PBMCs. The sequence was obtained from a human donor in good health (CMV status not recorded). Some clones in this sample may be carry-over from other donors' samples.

The CDR3 region is CASSLAGRPSTDTQYS. CDR3 DNA sequence: TGTGCCAGCAGCTTAGCGGGCAGACCAAGCACAGATACGCAGTATTCT. The chain carries TRBV7-8 and TRBJ2-3; D remains unclear. This CDR3 is 16 amino acids long. Germline V gene data show CDR1 as SGHVS and CDR2 as FQNEAQ. Trimming pared 0 bases from V and 0 bases from J, leaving 10 bases between.